These T cell receptor beta chains were read from a single sample in a study of blood T cell repertoires in COVID-19. Data came from immunoSEQ multiplex PCR; TCRdb stores just in-frame clones and leaves some out. The sample holds roughly 38,000 clones, over 80% seen once. Sequenced material: peripheral blood. The receptors derive from a man between 50 and 59 years old with active COVID-19. CDR3s include the opening cysteine and the closing phenylalanine or tryptophan. Each record gives: D gene, J gene, clone size, V gene, CDR3 protein, CDR3 DNA. The D gene is left open where the match is weak. Rows give clone size only sometimes, using once, few, many, or a class for an expanded clone.

d_call: TRBD2; j_call: TRBJ2-3; clone_size: once; v_call: TRBV15; cdr3_aa: CATSRDQRGGGDTQYF; cdr3_nt: TGTGCCACCAGCAGAGATCAGCGGGGGGGAGGAGATACGCAGTATTTT
d_call: TRBD1; j_call: TRBJ2-7; clone_size: .; v_call: TRBV14; cdr3_aa: CASSPQGQGVAYEQYF; cdr3_nt: TGTGCCAGCAGCCCCCAAGGACAGGGAGTAGCCTACGAGCAGTACTTC
d_call: TRBD2; j_call: TRBJ2-7; clone_size: medium-sized; v_call: TRBV9; cdr3_aa: CASLSGTSDIYEQYF; cdr3_nt: TGTGCCAGTCTCTCTGGGACTAGTGATATCTACGAGCAGTACTTC
d_call: TRBD1; j_call: TRBJ1-6; clone_size: .; v_call: TRBV9; cdr3_aa: CASSPYPSPGTGEGSYNSPLHF; cdr3_nt: TGTGCCAGCAGTCCGTACCCGTCCCCGGGGACAGGGGAAGGCTCCTATAATTCACCCCTCCACTTT
d_call: .; j_call: TRBJ1-2; clone_size: .; v_call: TRBV28; cdr3_aa: CASSFQINYGYTF; cdr3_nt: TGTGCCAGCAGTTTTCAAATTAACTATGGCTACACCTTC
d_call: TRBD2; j_call: TRBJ2-1; clone_size: .; v_call: TRBV4-1; cdr3_aa: CASSHVAGDYNEQFF; cdr3_nt: TGCGCCAGCAGCCACGTAGCGGGGGACTACAATGAGCAGTTCTTC
d_call: .; j_call: TRBJ1-2; clone_size: .; v_call: TRBV2; cdr3_aa: CASSPVGGYGYTF; cdr3_nt: TGTGCCAGCAGCCCGGTAGGGGGCTATGGCTACACCTTC
d_call: .; j_call: TRBJ2-5; clone_size: .; v_call: TRBV3-1/TRBV3-2; cdr3_aa: CASSQVTGTQYF; cdr3_nt: TGTGCCAGCAGCCAAGTTACGGGGACCCAGTACTTC
d_call: .; j_call: TRBJ1-1; clone_size: .; v_call: TRBV6-5; cdr3_aa: CASSYSYTNTEAFF; cdr3_nt: TGTGCCAGCAGTTACAGTTACACGAACACTGAAGCTTTCTTT
d_call: .; j_call: TRBJ2-5; clone_size: few; v_call: TRBV7-8; cdr3_aa: CASSLSRFQETQYF; cdr3_nt: TGTGCCAGCAGCTTGTCCAGATTCCAAGAGACCCAGTACTTC
d_call: .; j_call: TRBJ2-6; clone_size: once; v_call: TRBV5-1; cdr3_aa: CASSLGTGANVLTF; cdr3_nt: TGCGCCAGCAGCTTGGGTACTGGGGCCAACGTCCTGACTTTC
d_call: .; j_call: TRBJ2-1; clone_size: .; v_call: TRBV11-2; cdr3_aa: CASSPTGGSYNEQFF; cdr3_nt: TGTGCCAGCAGCCCTACCGGGGGATCCTACAATGAGCAGTTCTTC
d_call: TRBD2; j_call: TRBJ2-7; clone_size: .; v_call: TRBV19; cdr3_aa: CASSMTRGASFVYEQYF; cdr3_nt: TGTGCCAGTAGTATGACGCGGGGGGCCTCTTTCGTCTACGAGCAGTACTTC
d_call: .; j_call: TRBJ1-1; clone_size: .; v_call: TRBV13; cdr3_aa: CASSLNQGLNTEAFF; cdr3_nt: TGTGCCAGCAGCTTAAATCAGGGCTTGAACACTGAAGCTTTCTTT
d_call: .; j_call: TRBJ2-3; clone_size: .; v_call: TRBV7-2; cdr3_aa: CASSSPAGQGDTQYF; cdr3_nt: TGTGCCAGCAGCTCCCCGGCAGGGCAGGGAGATACGCAGTATTTT
d_call: TRBD2; j_call: TRBJ2-3; clone_size: .; v_call: TRBV7-2; cdr3_aa: CASSPQAGITDTQYF; cdr3_nt: TGTGCCAGCAGCCCCCAAGCGGGGATCACAGATACGCAGTATTTT
d_call: TRBD2; j_call: TRBJ2-3; clone_size: .; v_call: TRBV11-2; cdr3_aa: CASSLNVVGGGTDTQYF; cdr3_nt: TGTGCCAGCAGCTTAAATGTGGTGGGGGGGGGCACAGATACGCAGTATTTT
d_call: .; j_call: TRBJ1-1; clone_size: .; v_call: TRBV3-1/TRBV3-2; cdr3_aa: CASSQSGVSTEAFF; cdr3_nt: TGTGCCAGCAGCCAATCCGGGGTGAGCACTGAAGCTTTCTTT
d_call: .; j_call: TRBJ1-3; clone_size: .; v_call: TRBV19; cdr3_aa: CASTRRGISGNTIYF; cdr3_nt: TGTGCCAGTACTAGGAGGGGAATCTCTGGAAACACCATATATTTT
d_call: .; j_call: TRBJ1-6; clone_size: .; v_call: TRBV11-2; cdr3_aa: CASSLGQNYNSPLHF; cdr3_nt: TGTGCCAGCAGCTTAGGACAGAACTATAATTCACCCCTCCACTTT
d_call: .; j_call: TRBJ2-1; clone_size: once; v_call: TRBV7-9; cdr3_aa: CASSPPLMTDKFNEQFF; cdr3_nt: TGTGCCAGCAGCCCGCCTCTGATGACAGATAAATTCAATGAGCAGTTCTTC
d_call: .; j_call: TRBJ2-7; clone_size: once; v_call: TRBV3-1/TRBV3-2; cdr3_aa: CASSQDPLVSSYEQYF; cdr3_nt: TGTGCCAGCAGCCAAGATCCGCTAGTGAGCTCCTACGAGCAGTACTTC
d_call: TRBD2; j_call: TRBJ2-1; clone_size: .; v_call: TRBV7-9; cdr3_aa: CASSLGGGPHNEQFF; cdr3_nt: TGTGCCAGCAGCTTAGGGGGGGGACCCCACAATGAGCAGTTCTTC
d_call: .; j_call: TRBJ2-1; clone_size: .; v_call: TRBV4-1; cdr3_aa: CASSQVGDSYEQFF; cdr3_nt: TGCGCCAGCAGCCAAGTAGGTGACAGTTATGAGCAGTTCTTC
d_call: TRBD1; j_call: TRBJ2-3; clone_size: .; v_call: TRBV9; cdr3_aa: CASSVTGGGPDTQYF; cdr3_nt: TGTGCCAGCAGCGTCACAGGGGGAGGTCCAGATACGCAGTATTTT
d_call: .; j_call: TRBJ1-3; clone_size: .; v_call: TRBV28; cdr3_aa: CASSSPPGQGNTIYF; cdr3_nt: TGTGCCAGCAGTTCACCCCCCGGACAAGGAAACACCATATATTTT
d_call: .; j_call: TRBJ1-2; clone_size: .; v_call: TRBV5-1; cdr3_aa: CASSLDPGYGYTF; cdr3_nt: TGCGCCAGCAGCTTGGACCCAGGCTATGGCTACACCTTC
d_call: TRBD1; j_call: TRBJ2-7; clone_size: .; v_call: TRBV5-8; cdr3_aa: CASSLGDSLTYEQYF; cdr3_nt: TGTGCCAGCAGCTTGGGGGACAGCCTGACCTACGAGCAGTACTTC
d_call: .; j_call: TRBJ2-5; clone_size: .; v_call: TRBV3-1/TRBV3-2; cdr3_aa: CASSQGGNTQYF; cdr3_nt: TGTGCCAGCAGCCAAGGCGGGAATACCCAGTACTTC
d_call: TRBD2; j_call: TRBJ2-2; clone_size: .; v_call: TRBV15; cdr3_aa: CATSRDRGAGSTGELFF; cdr3_nt: TGTGCCACCAGCAGGGATCGTGGAGCGGGGAGCACCGGGGAGCTGTTTTTT
d_call: .; j_call: TRBJ1-1; clone_size: .; v_call: TRBV6-6; cdr3_aa: CASRAQNTEAFF; cdr3_nt: TGTGCCAGCAGGGCCCAGAACACTGAAGCTTTCTTT
d_call: .; j_call: TRBJ2-7; clone_size: .; v_call: TRBV25-1; cdr3_aa: CASSPGHYEQYF; cdr3_nt: TGTGCCAGCAGTCCCGGACACTACGAGCAGTACTTC
d_call: TRBD1; j_call: TRBJ2-5; clone_size: .; v_call: TRBV9; cdr3_aa: CASSPAGTGVGETQYF; cdr3_nt: TGTGCCAGCAGCCCAGCCGGGACAGGGGTAGGAGAGACCCAGTACTTC
d_call: .; j_call: TRBJ2-3; clone_size: .; v_call: TRBV28; cdr3_aa: CASRTQGWGHTDTQYF; cdr3_nt: TGTGCCAGCAGGACACAGGGATGGGGTCACACAGATACGCAGTATTTT
d_call: .; j_call: TRBJ1-5; clone_size: once; v_call: TRBV7-2; cdr3_aa: CASSSTSGAGQPQHF; cdr3_nt: TGTGCCAGCAGCTCCACGTCTGGGGCTGGTCAGCCCCAGCATTTT
d_call: TRBD2; j_call: TRBJ2-7; clone_size: .; v_call: TRBV11-2; cdr3_aa: CASSPVGAGGYEQYF; cdr3_nt: TGTGCCAGCAGCCCAGTAGGAGCGGGGGGTTACGAGCAGTACTTC
d_call: .; j_call: TRBJ2-3; clone_size: .; v_call: TRBV12-2; cdr3_aa: CASLPSPLSGTSGGDTQYF; cdr3_nt: TGTGCAAGTCTCCCCTCCCCCCTTTCCGGGACTAGCGGGGGAGATACGCAGTATTTT
d_call: TRBD2; j_call: TRBJ2-1; clone_size: once; v_call: TRBV18; cdr3_aa: CASSPGTSGGHNEQFF; cdr3_nt: TGTGCCAGCTCACCCGGGACTAGCGGGGGGCACAATGAGCAGTTCTTC
d_call: TRBD2; j_call: TRBJ2-7; clone_size: .; v_call: TRBV29-1; cdr3_aa: CSVEGTSGQSSYEQYF; cdr3_nt: TGCAGCGTTGAAGGGACTAGCGGACAGAGCTCCTACGAGCAGTACTTC
d_call: TRBD1; j_call: TRBJ2-3; clone_size: few; v_call: TRBV28; cdr3_aa: CASITGQGTADTQYF; cdr3_nt: TGTGCCAGCATCACTGGACAGGGAACGGCAGATACGCAGTATTTT
d_call: .; j_call: TRBJ2-2; clone_size: .; v_call: TRBV19; cdr3_aa: CASSIQGANTGELFF; cdr3_nt: TGTGCCAGTAGTATACAGGGCGCGAACACCGGGGAGCTGTTTTTT
d_call: .; j_call: TRBJ2-5; clone_size: .; v_call: TRBV5-1; cdr3_aa: CASSLVVGQGLKETQYF; cdr3_nt: TGCGCCAGCAGCTTGGTAGTTGGGCAGGGATTAAAAGAGACCCAGTACTTC
d_call: TRBD2; j_call: TRBJ2-1; clone_size: .; v_call: TRBV19; cdr3_aa: CASSVLAGVYNEQFF; cdr3_nt: TGTGCCAGTAGTGTTCTAGCGGGGGTGTACAATGAGCAGTTCTTC
d_call: .; j_call: TRBJ1-2; clone_size: .; v_call: TRBV29-1; cdr3_aa: CSVYLGDYGYTF; cdr3_nt: TGCAGCGTTTACTTAGGGGACTATGGCTACACCTTC
d_call: .; j_call: TRBJ1-1; clone_size: .; v_call: TRBV6-6; cdr3_aa: CASSYSEGNTEAFF; cdr3_nt: TGTGCCAGCAGTTACTCGGAGGGGAACACTGAAGCTTTCTTT
d_call: .; j_call: TRBJ1-2; clone_size: once; v_call: TRBV6-5; cdr3_aa: CASSYMRGDYGYTF; cdr3_nt: TGTGCCAGCAGTTACATGCGGGGTGACTATGGCTACACCTTC
d_call: TRBD1; j_call: TRBJ1-4; clone_size: .; v_call: TRBV7-9; cdr3_aa: CASSSHIMTGDNEKLFF; cdr3_nt: TGTGCCAGCAGCTCCCACATCATGACAGGGGATAATGAAAAACTGTTTTTT
d_call: TRBD1; j_call: TRBJ2-3; clone_size: few; v_call: TRBV2; cdr3_aa: CASPDRGETTDTQYF; cdr3_nt: TGTGCCAGCCCGGACAGGGGCGAGACCACAGATACGCAGTATTTT
d_call: .; j_call: TRBJ1-1; clone_size: .; v_call: TRBV20-1; cdr3_aa: CSASWDGGDTEAFF; cdr3_nt: TGCAGTGCTAGTTGGGACGGAGGGGACACTGAAGCTTTCTTT
d_call: TRBD1; j_call: TRBJ2-3; clone_size: .; v_call: TRBV7-9; cdr3_aa: CASSLVTGFTDTQYF; cdr3_nt: TGTGCCAGCAGCTTAGTGACAGGGTTCACAGATACGCAGTATTTT
d_call: .; j_call: TRBJ2-2; clone_size: .; v_call: TRBV7-9; cdr3_aa: CASSLRGTGELFF; cdr3_nt: TGTGCCAGCAGCTTACGGGGGACCGGGGAGCTGTTTTTT
d_call: TRBD1; j_call: TRBJ1-2; clone_size: .; v_call: TRBV7-9; cdr3_aa: CASSPTGSGYTF; cdr3_nt: TGTGCCAGCAGCCCGACAGGGTCTGGCTACACCTTC